A single T cell receptor beta chain is shown here with its context. Method: immunoSEQ multiplex PCR; TCRdb's copy keeps in-frame clones and lacks some. The data show under 65,000 clones, about nine tenths seen once. The record originates from a study of blood T cell repertoires in COVID-19. The CDR3 extends over 16 amino acids. The germline CDR1 and CDR2 sequences are LGHDT and YNNKEL (reference sequence). The V and J ends lost 0 bases and 7 bases, in that order; junction bases with no gene match: 8. The source material was peripheral blood. This chain links TRBV3-1 (or the pseudogene TRBV3-2) with TRBJ2-1, with 8 bases that match TRBD2. The TCR sequence derives from a man between 60 and 75 years old with acute or convalescent COVID-19. DNA of the CDR3: TGTGCCAGCAGCCAAGACGGTAGCGGGATATGGAATGAGCAGTTCTTC. Encoded protein: CASSQDGSGIWNEQFF.